This T cell receptor (beta chain) was profiled in a study of Ad26.COV2.S vaccination and SARS-CoV-2 variants. General study points: Vaccine recipients had higher spike-specific TCR breadth than placebo recipients.

With respect to this clone: The target antigen is unknown.

Assay: immunoSEQ multiplex PCR; the TCRdb copy retains only in-frame clones and omits some. The table records over 130,000 clones, more than 80% of them present only once. Trimming cost V 0 bases and J 3 bases; bases outside gene matches: 5. The CDR3 runs 17 residues. Per the germline V gene, CDR1 is SGHVS and CDR2 is FNYEAQ. Sequencing used peripheral blood, obtained after recovery from COVID-19. The clonotype originates from a human donor who had recovered from COVID-19. This chain links TRBV7-6 with TRBJ2-5, with 12 bases aligning to TRBD2. CDR3 protein: CASSLARLAGVEETQYF. The CDR3 DNA is TGTGCCAGCAGCTTAGCGAGACTAGCGGGGGTCGAAGAGACCCAGTACTTC.